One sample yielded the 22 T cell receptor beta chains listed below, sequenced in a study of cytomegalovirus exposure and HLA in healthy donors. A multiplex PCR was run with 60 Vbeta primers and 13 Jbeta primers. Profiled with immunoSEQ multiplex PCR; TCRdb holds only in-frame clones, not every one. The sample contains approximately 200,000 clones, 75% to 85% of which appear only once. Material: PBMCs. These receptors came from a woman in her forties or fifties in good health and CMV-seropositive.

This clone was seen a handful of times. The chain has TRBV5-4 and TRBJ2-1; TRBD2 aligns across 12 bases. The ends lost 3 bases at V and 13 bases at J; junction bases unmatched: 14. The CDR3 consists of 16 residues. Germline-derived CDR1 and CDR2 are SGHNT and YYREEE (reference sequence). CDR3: CASSSTLAGGLQYQFF. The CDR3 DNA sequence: TGTGCCAGCAGCTCGACCCTAGCGGGAGGGCTTCAATATCAGTTCTTC. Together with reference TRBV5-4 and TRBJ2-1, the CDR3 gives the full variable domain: ETGVTQSPTHLIKTRGQQVTLRCSSQSGHNTVSWYQQALGQGPQFIFQYYREEENGRGNFPPRFSGLQFPNYSSELNVNALELDDSALYLCASSSTLAGGLQYQFFGPGTRLTVL.

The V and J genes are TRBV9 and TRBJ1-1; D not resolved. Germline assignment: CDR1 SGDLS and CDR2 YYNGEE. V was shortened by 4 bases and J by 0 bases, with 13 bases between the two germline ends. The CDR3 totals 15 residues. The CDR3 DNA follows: TGTGCCAGCAGCCCACAGTTGACCCTGAACACTGAAGCTTTCTTT. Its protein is CASSPQLTLNTEAFF.

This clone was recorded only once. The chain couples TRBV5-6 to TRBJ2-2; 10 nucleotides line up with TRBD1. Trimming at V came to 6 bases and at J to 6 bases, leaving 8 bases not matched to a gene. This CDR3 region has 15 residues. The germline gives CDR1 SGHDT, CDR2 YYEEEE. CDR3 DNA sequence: TGTGCCAGCACAGCCTGGGACAGGGGTGCCGGGGAGCTGTTTTTT. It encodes CASTAWDRGAGELFF. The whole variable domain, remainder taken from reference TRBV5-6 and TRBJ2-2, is DAGVTQSPTHLIKTRGQQVTLRCSPKSGHDTVSWYQQALGQGPQFIFQYYEEEERQRGNFPDRFSGHQFPNYSSELNVNALLLGDSALYLCASTAWDRGAGELFFGEGSRLTVL.

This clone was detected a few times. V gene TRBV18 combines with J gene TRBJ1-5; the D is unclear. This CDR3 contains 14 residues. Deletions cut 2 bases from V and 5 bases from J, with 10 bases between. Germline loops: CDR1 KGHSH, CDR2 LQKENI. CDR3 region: CASSPEARDQPQHF. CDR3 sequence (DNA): TGTGCCAGCTCACCAGAGGCCCGGGATCAGCCCCAGCATTTT.

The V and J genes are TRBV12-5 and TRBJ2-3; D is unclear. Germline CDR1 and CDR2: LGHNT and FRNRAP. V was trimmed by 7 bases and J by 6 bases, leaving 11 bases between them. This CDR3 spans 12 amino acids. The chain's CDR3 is CASALIGDTQYF. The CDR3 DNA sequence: TGTGCTAGTGCCTTAATCGGGGATACGCAGTATTTT.

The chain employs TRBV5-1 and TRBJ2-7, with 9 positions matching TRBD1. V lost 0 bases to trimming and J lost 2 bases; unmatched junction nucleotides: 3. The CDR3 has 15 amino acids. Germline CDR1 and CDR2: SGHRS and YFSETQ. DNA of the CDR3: TGCGCCAGCAGCTTGGGACAGGGGGGGACCTACGAGCAGTACTTC. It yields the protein CASSLGQGGTYEQYF.

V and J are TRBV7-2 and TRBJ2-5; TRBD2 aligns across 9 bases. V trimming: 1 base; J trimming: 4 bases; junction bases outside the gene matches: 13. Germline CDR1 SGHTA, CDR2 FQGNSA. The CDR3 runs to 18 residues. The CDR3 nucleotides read TGTGCCAGCAGCTTAGAGGTTGCGCGGGGGGGCCGGGGAGAGACCCAGTACTTC. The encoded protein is CASSLEVARGGRGETQYF.

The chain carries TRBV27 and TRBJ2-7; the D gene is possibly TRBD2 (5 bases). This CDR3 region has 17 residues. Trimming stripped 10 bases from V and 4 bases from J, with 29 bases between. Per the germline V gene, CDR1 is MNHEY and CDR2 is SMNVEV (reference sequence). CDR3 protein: CAITPTVELPEAYEQYF. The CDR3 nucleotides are TGTGCCATTACCCCGACGGTGGAGTTACCGGAGGCGTACGAGCAGTACTTC.

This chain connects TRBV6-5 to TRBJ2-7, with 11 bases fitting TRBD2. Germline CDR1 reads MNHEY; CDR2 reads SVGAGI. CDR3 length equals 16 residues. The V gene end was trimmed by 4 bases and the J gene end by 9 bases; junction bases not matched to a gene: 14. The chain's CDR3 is CASSSTSGLAAKGQYF. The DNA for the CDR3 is TGTGCCAGCAGTTCGACTTCGGGACTAGCGGCTAAGGGGCAGTACTTC.

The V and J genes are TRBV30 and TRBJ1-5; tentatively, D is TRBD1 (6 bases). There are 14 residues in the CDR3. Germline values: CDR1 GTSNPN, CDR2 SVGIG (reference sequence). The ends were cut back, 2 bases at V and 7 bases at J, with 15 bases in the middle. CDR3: CAWSLGGGGQPQHF. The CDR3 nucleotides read TGTGCCTGGAGTCTCGGCGGGGGCGGACAGCCCCAGCATTTT.

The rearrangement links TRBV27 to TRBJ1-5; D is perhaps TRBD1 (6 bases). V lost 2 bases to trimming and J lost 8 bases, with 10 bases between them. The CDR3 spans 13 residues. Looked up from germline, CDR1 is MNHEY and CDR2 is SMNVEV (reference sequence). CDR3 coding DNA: TGTGCCAGCAGTTTAAGGGAGGGGGAGCCCCAGCATTTT. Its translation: CASSLREGEPQHF.

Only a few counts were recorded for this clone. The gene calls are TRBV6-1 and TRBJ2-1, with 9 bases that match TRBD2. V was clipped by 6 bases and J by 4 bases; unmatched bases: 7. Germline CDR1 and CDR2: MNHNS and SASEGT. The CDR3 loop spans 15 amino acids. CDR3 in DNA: TGTGCCAGCAGACCGTTAGCGGGAGTTTACAATGAGCAGTTCTTC. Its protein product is CASRPLAGVYNEQFF.

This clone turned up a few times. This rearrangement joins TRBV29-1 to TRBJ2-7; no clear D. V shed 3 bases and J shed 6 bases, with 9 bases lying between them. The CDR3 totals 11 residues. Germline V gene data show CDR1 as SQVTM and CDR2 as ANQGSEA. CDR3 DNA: TGCAGCGTTGAGAGAAGTCGCGAGCAGTACTTC. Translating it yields CSVERSREQYF.

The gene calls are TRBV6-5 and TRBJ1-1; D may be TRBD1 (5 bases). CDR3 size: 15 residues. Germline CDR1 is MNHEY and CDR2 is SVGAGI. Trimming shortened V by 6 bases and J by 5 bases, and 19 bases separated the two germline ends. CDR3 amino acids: CASSPQVGGLTEAFF. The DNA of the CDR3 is TGTGCCAGCAGCCCCCAGGTCGGGGGGTTAACTGAAGCTTTCTTT.

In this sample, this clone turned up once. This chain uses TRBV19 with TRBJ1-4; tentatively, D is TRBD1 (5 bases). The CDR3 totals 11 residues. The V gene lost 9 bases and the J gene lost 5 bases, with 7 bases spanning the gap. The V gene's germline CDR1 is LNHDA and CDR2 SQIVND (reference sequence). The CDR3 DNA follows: TGTGCCAGCCGACAGAATGAAAAACTGTTTTTT. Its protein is CASRQNEKLFF.

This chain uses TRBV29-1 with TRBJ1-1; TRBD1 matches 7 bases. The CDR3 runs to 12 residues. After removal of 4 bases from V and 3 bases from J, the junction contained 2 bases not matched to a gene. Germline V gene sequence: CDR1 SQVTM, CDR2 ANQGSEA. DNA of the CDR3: TGCAGCGTTGGGACAGGTTACACTGAAGCTTTCTTT. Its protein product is CSVGTGYTEAFF.

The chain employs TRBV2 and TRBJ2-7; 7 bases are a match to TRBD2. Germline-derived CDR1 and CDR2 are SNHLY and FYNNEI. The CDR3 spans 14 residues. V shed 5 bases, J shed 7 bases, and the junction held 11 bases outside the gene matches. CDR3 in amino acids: CASSFTAGVGEQYF. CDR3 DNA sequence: TGTGCCAGCAGTTTCACTGCGGGAGTAGGTGAGCAGTACTTC.

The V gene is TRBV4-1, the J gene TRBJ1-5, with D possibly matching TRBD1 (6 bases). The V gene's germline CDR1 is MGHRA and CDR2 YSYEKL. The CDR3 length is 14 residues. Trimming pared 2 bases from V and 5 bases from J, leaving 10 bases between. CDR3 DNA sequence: TGCGCCAGCAGCCAATACAGGGTTTATCAGCCCCAGCATTTT. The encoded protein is CASSQYRVYQPQHF.

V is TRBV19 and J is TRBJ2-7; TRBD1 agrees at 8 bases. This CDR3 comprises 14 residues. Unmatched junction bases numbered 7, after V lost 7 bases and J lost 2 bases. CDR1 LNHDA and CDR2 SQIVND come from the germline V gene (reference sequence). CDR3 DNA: TGTGCCAGTACATCGACAGGGGATCCCTACGAGCAGTACTTC. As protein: CASTSTGDPYEQYF.

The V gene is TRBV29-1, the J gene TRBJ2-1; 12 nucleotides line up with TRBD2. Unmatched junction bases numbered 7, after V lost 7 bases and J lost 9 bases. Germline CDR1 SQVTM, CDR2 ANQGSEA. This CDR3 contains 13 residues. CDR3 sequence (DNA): TGCAGCGAGGTCCTAGCGGGAGGGCGTGAGCAGTTCTTC. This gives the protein CSEVLAGGREQFF.

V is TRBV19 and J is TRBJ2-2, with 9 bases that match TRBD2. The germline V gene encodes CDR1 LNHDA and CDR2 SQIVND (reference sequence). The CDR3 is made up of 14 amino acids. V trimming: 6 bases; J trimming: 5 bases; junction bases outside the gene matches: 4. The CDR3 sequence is CASSGGRGTGELFF. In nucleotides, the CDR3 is TGTGCCAGTAGCGGCGGGAGGGGAACCGGGGAGCTGTTTTTT.

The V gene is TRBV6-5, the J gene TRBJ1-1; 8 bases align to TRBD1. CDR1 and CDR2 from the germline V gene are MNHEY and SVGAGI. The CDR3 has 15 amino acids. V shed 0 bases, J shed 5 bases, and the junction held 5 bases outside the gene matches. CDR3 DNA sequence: TGTGCCAGCAGTTACTCTCCCAGGGGGCAAACTGAAGCTTTCTTT. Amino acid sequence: CASSYSPRGQTEAFF.